One sample yielded the 27 T cell receptor beta chains listed below, sequenced in a study of T cell responses to AZD1222 COVID-19 vaccine. Produced via immunoSEQ multiplex PCR; TCRdb's table is partial and in-frame only. The table records some 84,000 clones, over 75% of them present only once. Source: peripheral blood, taken 28 days after the second AZD1222 dose. The receptors originated from an adult who received the AZD1222 COVID-19 vaccine.

V is TRBV29-1 and J is TRBJ2-1; 10 positions match TRBD2. Germline CDR1 and CDR2: SQVTM and ANQGSEA. The V segment lost 0 bases and the J segment 7 bases; nucleotides outside the gene matches: 12. The CDR3 loop spans 17 amino acids. The CDR3 DNA sequence: TGCAGCGTTGAAGATCGGCTAGCGGGAGTATCCGGAAATGAGCAGTTCTTC. Its protein product is CSVEDRLAGVSGNEQFF.

The rearrangement links TRBV11-3 to TRBJ1-1; no reliable D call. The CDR3 runs to 13 residues. The germline V gene has CDR1 SGHNT and CDR2 YENEEA. Between the trimmed V and J ends, which lost 5 bases and 1 base, there was a span of 8 bases. This chain's CDR3 is CASSRSENTEAFF. DNA of the CDR3: TGTGCCAGCAGCCGATCTGAGAACACTGAAGCTTTCTTT.

The gene calls are TRBV9 and TRBJ1-3; no definite D call. This CDR3 region has 15 residues. In germline, CDR1 is SGDLS, CDR2 YYNGEE. The ends were cut back, 3 bases at V and 4 bases at J, with 14 bases in the middle. In DNA, the CDR3 is TGTGCCAGCAGCGCCGACTTGGGGATGGGAAACACCATATATTTT. Residues: CASSADLGMGNTIYF. The full variable domain, rest sourced from reference TRBV9 and TRBJ1-3, is DSGVTQTPKHLITATGQRVTLRCSPRSGDLSVYWYQQSLDQGLQFLIQYYNGEERAKGNILERFSAQQFPDLHSELNLSSLELGDSALYFCASSADLGMGNTIYFGEGSWLTVV.

The rearrangement uses TRBV9 and TRBJ2-1, with 13 bases aligning to TRBD2. CDR1 SGDLS and CDR2 YYNGEE come from the germline V gene. CDR3 length equals 19 residues. Trimming at V came to 0 bases and at J to 6 bases, leaving 12 bases not matched to a gene. In DNA, the CDR3 is TGTGCCAGCAGCGTAGAGGGGACTAGCGGGATCCTGGGGGTCAATGAGCAGTTCTTC. It specifies CASSVEGTSGILGVNEQFF.

This clone was seen a few times. This rearrangement joins TRBV11-3 to TRBJ2-7, with TRBD1 matching over 7 bases. The V and J ends lost 5 bases and 2 bases, in that order; junction bases with no gene match: 6. This CDR3 region has 14 residues. Germline loops: CDR1 SGHNT, CDR2 YENEEA. The CDR3 here is CASSERTGPYEQYF. DNA of the CDR3: TGTGCCAGCAGCGAGCGGACAGGCCCCTACGAGCAGTACTTC.

The chain recombines TRBV7-9 with TRBJ2-1; TRBD1 agrees at 9 bases. The CDR3 totals 16 residues. Trimming at V came to 5 bases and at J to 5 bases, leaving 10 bases not matched to a gene. Germline CDR1 and CDR2: SEHNR and FQNEAQ (reference sequence). Here the CDR3 reads CASSKRTGEDDNEQFF. The CDR3, as DNA: TGTGCCAGCAGCAAACGGACAGGGGAAGATGACAATGAGCAGTTCTTC.

This rearrangement joins TRBV3-1 (or the pseudogene TRBV3-2) to TRBJ1-1; TRBD1 matches at 8 bases. V was pared by 3 bases and J by 0 bases, with 3 bases of the junction left unmatched. The CDR3 is 15 amino acids. Per the germline V gene, CDR1 is LGHDT and CDR2 is YNNKEL (reference sequence). CDR3 in amino acids: CASSHRDRMNTEAFF. In DNA form, the CDR3 reads TGTGCCAGCAGCCACCGGGACAGGATGAACACTGAAGCTTTCTTT.

The chain has TRBV6-2 or TRBV6-3 and TRBJ2-1; no reliable D call. In germline, CDR1 is MNHEY, CDR2 SVGEGT. V lost 5 bases to trimming and J lost 8 bases, with 13 bases between them. This CDR3 spans 13 amino acids. The CDR3 sequence is CASSPRRYHEQFF. Written as DNA, the CDR3 is TGTGCCAGCAGTCCCCGCCGGTACCATGAGCAGTTCTTC.

This clone is a singleton in its sample. The chain links TRBV2 to TRBJ2-5, with 15 bases matching TRBD2. The CDR3 is made up of 16 amino acids. V was pared by 3 bases and J by 5 bases, with 4 bases of the junction left unmatched. Germline V CDR1 and CDR2: SNHLY, FYNNEI. CDR3 sequence reads: CASSEAGLAGGETQYF. DNA of the CDR3: TGTGCCAGCAGTGAGGCCGGACTAGCGGGGGGGGAGACCCAGTACTTC.

The rearrangement links TRBV3-1 (or the pseudogene TRBV3-2) to TRBJ2-1, with D tentatively TRBD1 (5 bases). From germline, CDR1 is LGHDT and CDR2 YNNKEL (reference sequence). The CDR3 is 14 amino acids. V was cut by 2 bases and J by 2 bases, with 7 bases left in between. The CDR3 reads CASSQRGTYNEQFF. CDR3 sequence (DNA): TGTGCCAGCAGCCAAAGGGGAACCTACAATGAGCAGTTCTTC.

In this sample, this clone turned up a few times. The rearrangement uses TRBV2 and TRBJ1-5; the D gene is possibly TRBD1 (6 bases). The V gene lost 6 bases and the J gene lost 2 bases, with 14 bases spanning the gap. The CDR3 has 15 residues. Germline V CDR1 and CDR2: SNHLY, FYNNEI. The CDR3 reads CASRTTGLGNQPQHF. CDR3 sequence (DNA): TGTGCCAGCAGGACAACAGGGCTGGGCAATCAGCCCCAGCATTTT.

The chain uses TRBV6-5 and TRBJ2-2; 7 bases are a match to TRBD2. Germline lookup yields CDR1 MNHEY and CDR2 SVGAGI. Unmatched junction bases numbered 5, after V lost 6 bases and J lost 4 bases. This CDR3 is built from 14 residues. The CDR3 protein is CASRRLASTGELFF. CDR3 nucleotides: TGTGCCAGCAGACGACTAGCTTCCACCGGGGAGCTGTTTTTT.

The rearrangement joins TRBV13 to TRBJ2-7; 8 bases are a match to TRBD2. Germline lookup yields CDR1 PRHDT and CDR2 FYEKMQ (reference sequence). After removal of 5 bases from V and 4 bases from J, the junction contained 4 bases not matched to a gene. This CDR3 spans 13 amino acids. CDR3 sequence: CASSRSGMYEQYF. CDR3 coding DNA: TGTGCCAGCAGCCGTAGCGGGATGTACGAGCAGTACTTC.

V usage is TRBV10-3 and J usage is TRBJ1-2; D might be TRBD1 (5 bases). CDR1 and CDR2 (germline): ENHRY, SYGVKD. This CDR3 comprises 13 residues. The germline V and J ends were trimmed by 6 bases and 6 bases, with 14 bases remaining between them. CDR3: CAISPRGEDGYTF. The CDR3 DNA sequence: TGTGCCATCAGCCCTCGGGGGGAAGATGGCTACACCTTC.

The chain couples TRBV5-6 to TRBJ2-3; TRBD2 matches at 8 bases. Trimming cost V 1 base and J 2 bases; bases outside gene matches: 6. CDR3 length: 16 residues. Germline lookup yields CDR1 SGHDT and CDR2 YYEEEE. CDR3 protein: CASSLQTSVYTDTQYF. CDR3 DNA: TGTGCCAGCAGCTTGCAGACTAGCGTATACACAGATACGCAGTATTTT.

This chain uses TRBV19 with TRBJ2-1; D uncertain. The CDR3 runs to 14 residues. Germline CDR1 LNHDA, CDR2 SQIVND (reference sequence). The V and J ends lost 5 bases and 9 bases respectively, with 17 bases between them. CDR3 sequence reads: CASSPRLRAFEQFF. The CDR3 DNA follows: TGTGCCAGTAGTCCCCGACTTAGGGCTTTTGAGCAGTTCTTC.

This chain links TRBV13 with TRBJ1-1; no firm D call. Per the germline V gene, CDR1 is PRHDT and CDR2 is FYEKMQ (reference sequence). The CDR3 extends over 14 amino acids. Trimming shortened V by 0 bases and J by 5 bases, and 10 bases separated the two germline ends. The CDR3, as DNA: TGTGCCAGCAGCTTAGGCCGCCTGAGGACTGAAGCTTTCTTT. Its translation is CASSLGRLRTEAFF.

Only one count was recorded for this clone. Here the CDR3 DNA reads TGTGCCAGCAGTCCCGGTTCCGTCTCTAGCTATGGCTACACCTTC. Its protein product is CASSPGSVSSYGYTF. J is TRBJ1-2 and V is TRBV6-5; D uncertain. Germline V gene sequence: CDR1 MNHEY, CDR2 SVGAGI. CDR3 length equals 15 residues. V was cut by 5 bases and J by 4 bases, with 17 bases left in between.

The genes are TRBV27 and TRBJ1-5, with unresolved D. Germline lookup yields CDR1 MNHEY and CDR2 SMNVEV (reference sequence). Trimming removed 3 bases from V and 4 bases from J, with 7 bases in between. This CDR3 has 13 residues. The CDR3 nucleotides are TGTGCCAGCAGTTTGAAGGTTAATCAGCCCCAGCATTTT. Residues: CASSLKVNQPQHF.

This clone was observed a few times. The V and J genes are TRBV2 and TRBJ2-1; 9 bases match TRBD2. The CDR3 is made up of 14 amino acids. V was clipped by 6 bases and J by 12 bases; unmatched bases: 12. From germline, CDR1 is SNHLY and CDR2 FYNNEI. The CDR3 coding sequence is TGTGCCAGCAGCTCTAGCGGGGAGCGGGCTCGGCAGTTCTTC. Its protein is CASSSSGERARQFF.

V and J are TRBV28 and TRBJ2-2, with 8 bases lining up with TRBD2. CDR3 length: 16 amino acids. V lost 3 bases to trimming and J lost 0 bases; unmatched junction nucleotides: 3. Germline loops: CDR1 MDHEN, CDR2 SYDVKM. CDR3 loop: CASSFGSGTNTGELFF. The CDR3 DNA is TGTGCCAGCAGTTTCGGTAGCGGGACGAACACCGGGGAGCTGTTTTTT.

CDR3 region: CASSIVGAGVSEQFF. CDR3 bases: TGTGCCAGTAGTATTGTGGGAGCGGGAGTGAGTGAGCAGTTCTTC. The V call is TRBV19, the J call TRBJ2-1; 8 positions match TRBD2. This CDR3 region has 15 residues. With 3 bases clipped from V and 9 bases from J, the junction kept 10 bases outside the gene matches. CDR1 is LNHDA and CDR2 is SQIVND in the germline V gene (reference sequence).

The chain couples TRBV20-1 to TRBJ2-1, with 7 bases lining up with TRBD2. J lost 12 bases, V lost 8 bases, and 10 bases had no gene match. CDR1 is DFQATT, CDR2 SNEGSKA, per germline (reference sequence). The CDR3 is made up of 11 amino acids. The CDR3 region is CSMPGGIGQFF. CDR3 DNA sequence: TGCAGTATGCCCGGGGGGATTGGGCAGTTCTTC.

V usage is TRBV7-9 and J usage is TRBJ1-4, with D tentatively TRBD1 (5 bases). The germline gives CDR1 SEHNR, CDR2 FQNEAQ (reference sequence). CDR3 length equals 15 residues. The V gene lost 3 bases and the J gene lost 0 bases, with 8 bases spanning the gap. CDR3 in DNA: TGTGCCAGCAGCTTGGGGCGTTCAACTAATGAAAAACTGTTTTTT. Protein: CASSLGRSTNEKLFF.

V is TRBV5-1 and J is TRBJ1-4, with D unclear. The germline V gene encodes CDR1 SGHRS and CDR2 YFSETQ. This CDR3 region has 15 residues. V was trimmed by 1 base and J by 0 bases, leaving 7 bases between them. CDR3 coding DNA: TGCGCCAGCAGCTTGACGACGGCAACTAATGAAAAACTGTTTTTT. The encoded protein is CASSLTTATNEKLFF.

The chain uses TRBV15 and TRBJ2-5, with 8 bases aligning to TRBD2. This CDR3 has 17 residues. CDR1 and CDR2 (germline): LNHNV, YYDKDF (reference sequence). Trimming cost V 5 bases and J 1 base; bases outside gene matches: 12. The CDR3 nucleotides read TGTGCCACCAGCCCCGGCGCGAGCGGGAGATCCCAAGAGACCCAGTACTTC. Translated: CATSPGASGRSQETQYF.

This chain's CDR3 is CATTTGQETQYF. The CDR3 DNA reads TGTGCCACAACGACAGGACAAGAGACCCAGTACTTC. V usage is TRBV7-9 and J usage is TRBJ2-5; a possible D gene is TRBD1 (6 bases). The V end lost 10 bases, the J end lost 2 bases, and 11 bases lay between the germline ends. The CDR3 is 12 amino acids. Looked up from germline, CDR1 is SEHNR and CDR2 is FQNEAQ (reference sequence).